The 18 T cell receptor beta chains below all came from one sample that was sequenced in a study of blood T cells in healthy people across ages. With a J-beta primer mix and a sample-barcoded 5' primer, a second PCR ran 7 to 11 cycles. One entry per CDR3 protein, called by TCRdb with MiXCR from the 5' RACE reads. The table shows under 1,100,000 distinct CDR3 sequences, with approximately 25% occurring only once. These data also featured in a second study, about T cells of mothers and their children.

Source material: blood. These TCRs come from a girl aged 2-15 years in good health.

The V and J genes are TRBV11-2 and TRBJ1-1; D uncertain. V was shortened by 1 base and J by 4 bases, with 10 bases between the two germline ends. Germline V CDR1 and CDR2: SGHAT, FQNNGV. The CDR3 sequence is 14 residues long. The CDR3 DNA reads TGTGCCAGCAGCTTAGGTGGACCGGCCACTGAAGCTTTCTTT. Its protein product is CASSLGGPATEAFF.

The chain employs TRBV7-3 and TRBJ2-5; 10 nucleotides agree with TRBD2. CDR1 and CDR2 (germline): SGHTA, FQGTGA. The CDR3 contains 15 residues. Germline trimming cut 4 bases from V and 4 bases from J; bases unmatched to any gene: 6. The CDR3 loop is CASSSAGGPSETQYF. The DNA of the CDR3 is TGTGCCAGCAGCTCAGCGGGGGGGCCGTCAGAGACCCAGTACTTC.

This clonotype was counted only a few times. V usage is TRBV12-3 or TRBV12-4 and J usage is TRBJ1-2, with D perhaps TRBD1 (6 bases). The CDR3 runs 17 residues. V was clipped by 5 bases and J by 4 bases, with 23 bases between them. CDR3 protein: CASSPSGFAGVVYGYTF. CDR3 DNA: TGTGCCAGCAGTCCTTCCGGGTTCGCAGGGGTAGTCTATGGCTACACCTTC.

The CDR3 reads CASSETSGGGELFF. The CDR3 DNA reads as TGTGCCAGCAGCGAGACTAGCGGGGGCGGGGAGCTGTTTTTT. V and J are TRBV7-3 and TRBJ2-2; 12 bases match TRBD2. V lost 5 bases, J lost 7 bases, and 2 bases stayed unmatched. The CDR3 contains 14 residues. CDR1 is SGHTA and CDR2 is FQGTGA in the germline V gene.

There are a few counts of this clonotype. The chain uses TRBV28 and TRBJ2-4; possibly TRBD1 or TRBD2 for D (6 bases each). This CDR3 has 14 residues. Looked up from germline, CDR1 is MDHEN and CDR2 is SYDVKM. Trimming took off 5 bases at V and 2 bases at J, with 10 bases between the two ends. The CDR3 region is CASSNGGTKNIQYF. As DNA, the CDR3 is TGTGCCAGCAGTAACGGGGGCACCAAAAACATTCAGTACTTC.

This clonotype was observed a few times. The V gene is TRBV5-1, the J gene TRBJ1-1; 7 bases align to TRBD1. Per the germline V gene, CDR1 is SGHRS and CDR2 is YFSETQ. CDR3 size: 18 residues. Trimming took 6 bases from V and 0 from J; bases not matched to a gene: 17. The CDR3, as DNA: TGCGCCAGCAAGAGACGACCTAACACGGGACAGATGAACACTGAAGCTTTCTTT. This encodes CASKRRPNTGQMNTEAFF.

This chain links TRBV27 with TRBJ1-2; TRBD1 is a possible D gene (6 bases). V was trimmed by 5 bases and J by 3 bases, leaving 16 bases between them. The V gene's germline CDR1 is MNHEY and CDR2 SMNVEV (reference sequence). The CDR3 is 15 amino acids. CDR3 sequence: CASSPLTQGYYGYTF. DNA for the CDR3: TGTGCCAGCAGTCCCCTCACACAGGGTTACTATGGCTACACCTTC.

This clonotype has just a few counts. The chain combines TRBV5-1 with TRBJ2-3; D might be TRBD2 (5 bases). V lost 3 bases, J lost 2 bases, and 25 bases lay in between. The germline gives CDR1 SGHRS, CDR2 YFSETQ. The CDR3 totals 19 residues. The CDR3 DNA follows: TGCGCCAGCAGCTCTCTAGGATTTATAGCGAGCGCCTTCACAGATACGCAGTATTTT. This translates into CASSSLGFIASAFTDTQYF. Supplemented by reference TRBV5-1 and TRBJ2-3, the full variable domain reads KAGVTQTPRYLIKTRGQQVTLSCSPISGHRSVSWYQQTPGQGLQFLFEYFSETQRNKGNFPGRFSGRQFSNSRSEMNVSTLELGDSALYLCASSSLGFIASAFTDTQYFGPGTRLTVL.

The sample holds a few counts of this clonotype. The CDR3 spells CASSSRMDTQYF. DNA of the CDR3: TGTGCCAGCAGCTCACGGATGGACACTCAGTACTTC. The rearrangement joins TRBV7-2 to TRBJ2-4, with D perhaps TRBD1 (5 bases). Germline-derived CDR1 and CDR2 are SGHTA and FQGNSA. The V end lost 4 bases, the J end lost 12 bases, and 13 bases lay between the germline ends. This CDR3 has 12 amino acids.

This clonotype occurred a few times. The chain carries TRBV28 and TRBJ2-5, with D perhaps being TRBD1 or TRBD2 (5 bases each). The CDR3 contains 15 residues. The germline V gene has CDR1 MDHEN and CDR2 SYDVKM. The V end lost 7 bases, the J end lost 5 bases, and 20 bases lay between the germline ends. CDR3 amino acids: CASIKIRGSGETQYF. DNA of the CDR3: TGTGCCAGCATAAAAATCCGGGGATCAGGGGAGACCCAGTACTTC. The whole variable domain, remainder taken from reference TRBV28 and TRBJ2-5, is DVKVTQSSRYLVKRTGEKVFLECVQDMDHENMFWYRQDPGLGLRLIYFSYDVKMKEKGDIPEGYSVSREKKERFSLILESASTNQTSMYLCASIKIRGSGETQYFGPGTRLLVL.

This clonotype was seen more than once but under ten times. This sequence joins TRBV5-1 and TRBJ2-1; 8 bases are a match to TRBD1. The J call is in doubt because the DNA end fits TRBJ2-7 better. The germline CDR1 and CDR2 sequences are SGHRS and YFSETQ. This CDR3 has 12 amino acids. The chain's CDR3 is CASSSGQDEQYF. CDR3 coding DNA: TGCGCCAGCAGTTCGGGACAGGACGAGCAGTACTTC.

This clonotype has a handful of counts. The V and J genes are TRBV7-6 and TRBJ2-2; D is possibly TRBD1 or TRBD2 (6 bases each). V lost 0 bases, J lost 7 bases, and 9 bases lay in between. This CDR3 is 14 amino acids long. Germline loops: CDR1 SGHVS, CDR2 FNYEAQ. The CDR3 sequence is CASSLAGGHGELFF. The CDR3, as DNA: TGTGCCAGCAGCTTAGCAGGGGGGCACGGGGAGCTGTTTTTT. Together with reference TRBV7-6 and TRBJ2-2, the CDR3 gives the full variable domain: GAGVSQSPRYKVTKRGQDVALRCDPISGHVSLYWYRQALGQGPEFLTYFNYEAQQDKSGLPNDRFSAERPEGSISTLTIQRTEQRDSAMYRCASSLAGGHGELFFGEGSRLTVL.

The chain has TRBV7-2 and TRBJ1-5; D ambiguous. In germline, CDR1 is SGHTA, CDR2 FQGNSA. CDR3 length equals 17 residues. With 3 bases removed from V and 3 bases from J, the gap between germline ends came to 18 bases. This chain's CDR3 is CASSFGVIAGNNQPQHF. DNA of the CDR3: TGTGCCAGCAGCTTCGGGGTGATTGCGGGCAACAATCAGCCCCAGCATTTT.

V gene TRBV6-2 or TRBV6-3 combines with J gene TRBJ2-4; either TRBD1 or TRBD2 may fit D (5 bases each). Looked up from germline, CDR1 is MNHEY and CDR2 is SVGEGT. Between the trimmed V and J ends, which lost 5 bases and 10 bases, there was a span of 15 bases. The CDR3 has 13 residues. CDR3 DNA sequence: TGTGCCAGCAGTCCCCTCTATGAGGGGATTCAGTACTTC. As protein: CASSPLYEGIQYF.

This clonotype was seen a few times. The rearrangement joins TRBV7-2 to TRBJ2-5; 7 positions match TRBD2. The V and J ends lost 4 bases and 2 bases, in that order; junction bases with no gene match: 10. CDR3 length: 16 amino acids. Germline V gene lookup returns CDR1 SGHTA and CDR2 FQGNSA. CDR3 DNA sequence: TGTGCCAGCAGCTCCCAACGCGGGGGATTGCAAGAGACCCAGTACTTC. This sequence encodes CASSSQRGGLQETQYF.

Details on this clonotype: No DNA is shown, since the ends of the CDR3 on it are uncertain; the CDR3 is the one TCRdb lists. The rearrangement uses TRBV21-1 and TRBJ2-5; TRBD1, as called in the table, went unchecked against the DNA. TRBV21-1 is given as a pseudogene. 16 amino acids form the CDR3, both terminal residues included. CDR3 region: CASTTGVATGSNEQFF.

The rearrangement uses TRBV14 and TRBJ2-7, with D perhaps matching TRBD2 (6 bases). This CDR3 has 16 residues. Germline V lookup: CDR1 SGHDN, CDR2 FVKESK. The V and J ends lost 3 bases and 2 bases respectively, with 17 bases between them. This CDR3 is CASSHYPGDDAYEQYF. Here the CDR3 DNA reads TGTGCCAGCAGCCATTATCCGGGGGACGATGCCTACGAGCAGTACTTC.

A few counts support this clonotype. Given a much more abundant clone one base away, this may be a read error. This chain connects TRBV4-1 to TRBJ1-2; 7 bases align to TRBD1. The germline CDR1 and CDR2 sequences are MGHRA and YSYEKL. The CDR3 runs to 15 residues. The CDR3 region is CASSQERQGIYGYAF. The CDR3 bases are TGCGCCAGCAGCCAGGAGAGACAGGGTATCTATGGCTACGCCTTC.